Given below is one T cell receptor (beta chain) in context. This specimen belongs to a study of technical replicates of blood from a few donors. The CDR3 is made up of 15 amino acids. V lost 6 bases and J lost 9; bases outside the gene matches: 9. Per germline, CDR1 SGHTA and CDR2 FQGTGA. TCRdb's copy holds only in-frame clones and misses some; the assay was immunoSEQ multiplex PCR. The top ten clones hold 0.4% to 0.5% of a sample with more than 65,000 clones, around 90% of them seen once. The sequenced sample consisted of T cells isolated from PBMCs. The receptor was isolated from a human donor in good health. The chain recombines TRBV7-3 with TRBJ2-1, with 12 bases identical to TRBD2. The CDR3 here is CASSFLAGGPGEQFF. Here the CDR3 DNA reads TGTGCCAGCAGTTTCCTAGCGGGAGGGCCTGGTGAGCAGTTCTTC.